Listed here are 27 T cell receptor beta chains from one sample, sequenced in a study of memory CD4+ T cells and cytomegalovirus serostatus. Data came from immunoSEQ multiplex PCR; TCRdb stores just in-frame clones and leaves some out. The sample has around 62,000 clones; around 76% are singletons. The sort gate was single viable CD3+CD4+CD8-CD45RO+ cells for memory CD4+ T cells. Input material: memory CD4+ T cells from blood. The receptors come from an adult in good health and CMV-seropositive.

The chain links TRBV6-1 to TRBJ1-1; 10 positions match TRBD1. This CDR3 has 15 residues. V trimming: 4 bases; J trimming: 7 bases; junction bases outside the gene matches: 9. Germline CDR1 MNHNS, CDR2 SASEGT. This chain's CDR3 is CASSGRGQGTFEAFF. The DNA of the CDR3 is TGTGCCAGCAGTGGGAGGGGACAGGGGACGTTTGAAGCTTTCTTT.

The DNA for the CDR3 is TGTGCCAGTAGTATATCAACCTATGGCTACACCTTC. Its protein is CASSISTYGYTF. V is TRBV19 and J is TRBJ1-2; D is unclear. This CDR3 has 12 amino acids. Germline CDR1 and CDR2: LNHDA and SQIVND (reference sequence). V was pared by 2 bases and J by 4 bases, with 5 bases between.

The chain recombines TRBV6-1 with TRBJ1-1; no firm D call. This CDR3 has 12 amino acids. Trimming pared 7 bases from V and 6 bases from J, leaving 12 bases between. Germline CDR1 MNHNS, CDR2 SASEGT. The CDR3 sequence is CASKAGGSEAFF. Written as DNA, the CDR3 is TGTGCCAGCAAGGCAGGCGGTTCTGAAGCTTTCTTT.

This clone was seen a handful of times. The chain has TRBV7-8 and TRBJ1-3, with TRBD1 identical over 10 bases. Germline V gene data show CDR1 as SGHVS and CDR2 as FQNEAQ. Losses at the gene ends were 4 bases for V and 3 bases for J; bases not matched to a gene: 6. There are 16 residues in the CDR3. The CDR3 DNA sequence: TGTGCCAGCAGCTCCAGGACAGGGGGAAGTGGAAACACCATATATTTT. Residues: CASSSRTGGSGNTIYF.

The chain employs TRBV2 and TRBJ2-5; TRBD1 matches 7 bases. The CDR3 runs to 12 residues. CDR1 is SNHLY, CDR2 FYNNEI, per germline. V lost 7 bases, J lost 14 bases, and 13 bases stayed unmatched. CDR3 protein: CASIGVGQLSYF. CDR3 coding DNA: TGTGCCAGCATCGGGGTGGGACAGCTGTCTTACTTC.

The chain recombines TRBV19 with TRBJ2-2; maybe TRBD1 (6 bases). The CDR3 is 16 residues long. From germline, CDR1 is LNHDA and CDR2 SQIVND (reference sequence). Between the trimmed V and J ends, which lost 5 bases and 5 bases, there was a span of 18 bases. The CDR3 protein is CASSLILGTTTGELFF. The CDR3 nucleotides read TGTGCCAGTAGTCTAATACTAGGGACAACAACCGGGGAGCTGTTTTTT.

This clone was counted once. The V call is TRBV11-2, the J call TRBJ2-5; 10 positions agree with TRBD2. The CDR3 spans 17 residues. From germline, CDR1 is SGHAT and CDR2 FQNNGV. V lost 5 bases to trimming and J lost 5 bases; unmatched junction nucleotides: 14. This CDR3 is CASSQGLATTSGETQYF. The CDR3 DNA reads as TGTGCCAGCAGCCAGGGACTAGCGACTACCAGTGGGGAGACCCAGTACTTC.

The chain recombines TRBV11-2 with TRBJ2-7, with D unresolved. Trimming shortened V by 1 base and J by 0 bases, and 10 bases separated the two germline ends. The CDR3 is 15 amino acids. Germline V gene sequence: CDR1 SGHAT, CDR2 FQNNGV. The CDR3 is CASSLVGFSSYEQYF. CDR3 bases: TGTGCCAGCAGCTTAGTTGGCTTTAGCTCCTACGAGCAGTACTTC.

The J gene is TRBJ2-3, the V gene TRBV5-5; D gene uncertain. The CDR3 extends over 16 amino acids. The V gene's germline CDR1 is SGHKS and CDR2 YYEKEE (reference sequence). Trimming left V 0 bases short and J 0 bases short, with 11 bases between. CDR3 coding DNA: TGTGCCAGCAGCTTGGACCCACCTCCCAGCACAGATACGCAGTATTTT. This codes for CASSLDPPPSTDTQYF. Drawing the rest from reference TRBV5-5 and TRBJ2-3, the complete variable domain is DAGVTQSPTHLIKTRGQQVTLRCSPISGHKSVSWYQQVLGQGPQFIFQYYEKEERGRGNFPDRFSARQFPNYSSELNVNALLLGDSALYLCASSLDPPPSTDTQYFGPGTRLTVL.

The chain links TRBV5-1 to TRBJ2-3; D not resolved. Germline CDR1 is SGHRS and CDR2 is YFSETQ. Trimming took off 5 bases at V and 4 bases at J, with 5 bases between the two ends. The CDR3 is 11 amino acids. CDR3 nucleotides: TGCGCCAGCAGTTCAGCAGATACGCAGTATTTT. Translation: CASSSADTQYF.

A single count supports this clone. The genes are TRBV30 and TRBJ1-2; no definite D call. The V gene's germline CDR1 is GTSNPN and CDR2 SVGIG (reference sequence). V lost 2 bases and J lost 8, with 9 bases in between. The length of the CDR3 is 11 residues. The CDR3 DNA reads TGTGCCTGGAGTTCCGGCCTGGGCTACACCTTC. Amino acid sequence: CAWSSGLGYTF. Combining the CDR3 with reference TRBV30 and TRBJ1-2 gives the whole variable domain SQTIHQWPATLVQPVGSPLSLECTVEGTSNPNLYWYRQAAGRGLQLLFYSVGIGQISSEVPQNLSASRPQDRQFILSSKKLLLSDSGFYLCAWSSGLGYTFGSGTRLTVV.

The rearrangement uses TRBV6-5 and TRBJ1-2; maybe TRBD1 (5 bases). The CDR3 has 14 amino acids. Trimming took 0 bases from V and 2 from J, leaving 7 bases between them. CDR1 is MNHEY and CDR2 is SVGAGI in the germline V gene. DNA for the CDR3: TGTGCCAGCAGTTACTCGGACAAGAACTATGGCTACACCTTC. Its protein product is CASSYSDKNYGYTF.

The CDR3 nucleotides are TGTGCCAGCAGACTCCGGGGGGGCCAGTATGAGCAGTTCTTC. Translation gives CASRLRGGQYEQFF. The chain employs TRBV6-5 and TRBJ2-1; 8 bases line up with TRBD2. J was trimmed by 8 bases and V by 6 bases; bases with no gene match: 9. There are 14 residues in the CDR3. Germline CDR1 reads MNHEY; CDR2 reads SVGAGI.

This chain uses TRBV28 with TRBJ1-5, with D possibly matching TRBD1 (6 bases). The CDR3 loop spans 12 amino acids. The germline CDR1 and CDR2 sequences are MDHEN and SYDVKM. The ends were cut back, 11 bases at V and 2 bases at J, with 10 bases in the middle. The CDR3 DNA reads as TGTGCCGGCGGGGGCGGCAATCAGCCCCAGCATTTT. It specifies CAGGGGNQPQHF.

V is TRBV2 and J is TRBJ1-5; D not resolved. Trimming stripped 1 base from V and 9 bases from J, with 10 bases between. Looked up from germline, CDR1 is SNHLY and CDR2 is FYNNEI. CDR3 length equals 13 residues. CDR3: CASSEGGLGPQHF. CDR3 DNA sequence: TGTGCCAGCAGTGAAGGAGGGCTAGGGCCCCAGCATTTT.

This clone was picked up one time. The chain is built from TRBV28 and TRBJ2-7, with 10 bases fitting TRBD2. The trim removed 2 bases at V and 5 bases at J, leaving 6 bases unmatched. Per the germline V gene, CDR1 is MDHEN and CDR2 is SYDVKM. The CDR3 length is 15 residues. In DNA form, the CDR3 reads TGTGCCAGCAGTTTACCCGGGACTAGCGTAGACGAGCAGTACTTC. Translating it yields CASSLPGTSVDEQYF.

The gene calls are TRBV13 and TRBJ2-3; TRBD1 is a possible D gene (6 bases). CDR3 length: 14 amino acids. The germline gives CDR1 PRHDT, CDR2 FYEKMQ (reference sequence). Trimming took 6 bases from V and 4 from J, leaving 14 bases between them. Here the CDR3 DNA reads TGTGCCAGCAGGCCACGAACAGGGCCAGATACGCAGTATTTT. Translation gives CASRPRTGPDTQYF.

This clone has just one count. The rearrangement joins TRBV5-1 to TRBJ2-3; D may be TRBD1 (6 bases). Germline CDR1 SGHRS, CDR2 YFSETQ. Deletions cut 4 bases from V and 2 bases from J, with 11 bases between. This CDR3 spans 14 amino acids. The CDR3, as DNA: TGCGCCAGCAGCGGTTCAGGGGTCACAGATACGCAGTATTTT. It is translated as CASSGSGVTDTQYF.

This clone has just one count. CDR3 protein: CASSAPQGARTEAFF. CDR3 nucleotide sequence: TGCGCCAGCAGTGCTCCCCAGGGGGCGCGGACTGAAGCTTTCTTT. The rearrangement uses TRBV5-1 and TRBJ1-1, with 8 bases lining up with TRBD1. V lost 5 bases and J lost 5; bases outside the gene matches: 11. This CDR3 has 15 residues. The germline gives CDR1 SGHRS, CDR2 YFSETQ.

A single count supports this clone. The chain employs TRBV7-9 and TRBJ2-3, with 11 bases identical to TRBD2. Germline assignment: CDR1 SEHNR and CDR2 FQNEAQ (reference sequence). The CDR3 contains 15 residues. V was pared by 2 bases and J by 4 bases, with 2 bases of the junction left unmatched. The CDR3 DNA sequence: TGTGCCAGCAGCTTACTAGCGGGGGGAGCAGATACGCAGTATTTT. Its protein product is CASSLLAGGADTQYF. The full variable domain, its missing parts supplied by reference TRBV7-9 and TRBJ2-3, is DTGVSQNPRHKITKRGQNVTFRCDPISEHNRLYWYRQTLGQGPEFLTYFQNEAQLEKSRLLSDRFSAERPKGSFSTLEIQRTEQGDSAMYLCASSLLAGGADTQYFGPGTRLTVL.

This chain links TRBV4-1 with TRBJ2-1; the D is unclear. Deletions cut 1 base from V and 6 bases from J, with 19 bases between. The V gene's germline CDR1 is MGHRA and CDR2 YSYEKL. The CDR3 totals 17 residues. Here the CDR3 DNA reads TGCGCCAGCAGCCAAGGAAATATTCGAGGACGGAGCAATGAGCAGTTCTTC. This codes for CASSQGNIRGRSNEQFF.

The chain links TRBV4-3 to TRBJ1-3; weak D call: TRBD1 (5 bases). The CDR3 length is 15 residues. Germline CDR1 reads LGHNA; CDR2 reads YSLEER. Trimming took 0 bases from V and 4 from J, leaving 10 bases between them. The CDR3 bases are TGCGCCAGCAGCCAAGATAGACGGGGCGGAAACACCATATATTTT. The encoded protein is CASSQDRRGGNTIYF.

This clone was observed a handful of times. The rearrangement links TRBV11-2 to TRBJ1-6, with TRBD1 matching over 9 bases. CDR3 length equals 17 residues. V shed 5 bases and J 6 bases; nucleotides not matched to a gene: 11. Germline CDR1 reads SGHAT; CDR2 reads FQNNGV. CDR3 loop: CASSLRDRARSNSPLHF. In DNA form, the CDR3 reads TGTGCCAGCAGCCTCCGGGACAGGGCACGGAGTAATTCACCCCTCCACTTT.

For the CDR3, the DNA is TGCGCCAGCAGCCTTCGGACTAGCGGGTACAATGAGCAGTTCTTC. It translates to CASSLRTSGYNEQFF. V and J are TRBV5-1 and TRBJ2-1; TRBD2 aligns across 11 bases. This CDR3 has 15 amino acids. With 4 bases clipped from V and 4 bases from J, the junction kept 4 bases outside the gene matches. The germline gives CDR1 SGHRS, CDR2 YFSETQ.

This clone was seen a handful of times. This chain connects TRBV4-1 to TRBJ2-7, with TRBD2 matching 13 bases. The CDR3 contains 15 residues. Germline values: CDR1 MGHRA, CDR2 YSYEKL. V lost 4 bases, J lost 3 bases, and 3 bases stayed unmatched. The CDR3 spells CASSRGLAGLYEQYF. The CDR3 DNA is TGCGCCAGCAGCCGGGGACTAGCGGGACTCTACGAGCAGTACTTC.

The table lists this clone with a count of one. The genes are TRBV7-9 and TRBJ1-3, with D perhaps TRBD1 (5 bases). Trimming took off 5 bases at V and 0 bases at J, with 11 bases between the two ends. The CDR3 length is 15 residues. Per germline, CDR1 SEHNR and CDR2 FQNEAQ (reference sequence). CDR3 protein: CASSPGLISGNTIYF. Here the CDR3 DNA reads TGTGCCAGCAGCCCGGGACTGATCTCTGGAAACACCATATATTTT.

The V call is TRBV5-1, the J call TRBJ2-2; 7 nucleotides line up with TRBD2. Germline CDR1 SGHRS, CDR2 YFSETQ. J gave up 3 bases and V 2 bases, and 7 bases lay outside the gene matches. The CDR3 is 16 amino acids. The CDR3 coding sequence is TGCGCCAGCAGCTTCTGGGGGGGGAAGTACACCGGGGAGCTGTTTTTT. This translates into CASSFWGGKYTGELFF.